The 7 T cell receptor beta chains in this list originate from one sample, sequenced in a study of shared clonotypes between healthy human individuals. The protocol was immunoSEQ multiplex PCR, while the TCRdb copy is restricted to in-frame clones and leaves out a portion. The sample has about 2.3 million clones, just over 90% seen once; the top ten hold 0.39%. What was sequenced was naive CD4+ T cells from PBMCs. The subset was: CD45RA+ positively selected. These receptors originate from a man aged 18-30 years in good health. Some clones in this sample may be carry-over from other donors' samples.

The chain links TRBV5-4 to TRBJ2-3; 8 nucleotides line up with TRBD1. Germline loops: CDR1 SGHNT, CDR2 YYREEE (reference sequence). The CDR3 contains 15 residues. Trimming cost V 0 bases and J 3 bases; bases outside gene matches: 3. CDR3 protein: CASSLGQGWTDTQYF. CDR3 coding DNA: TGTGCCAGCAGCTTGGGACAGGGGTGGACAGATACGCAGTATTTT. Based on the CDR3 plus reference TRBV5-4 and TRBJ2-3, the full variable domain is ETGVTQSPTHLIKTRGQQVTLRCSSQSGHNTVSWYQQALGQGPQFIFQYYREEENGRGNFPPRFSGLQFPNYSSELNVNALELDDSALYLCASSLGQGWTDTQYFGPGTRLTVL.

The genes are TRBV18 and TRBJ2-7; D unclear. The V gene lost 3 bases and the J gene lost 6 bases, with 15 bases spanning the gap. The CDR3 extends over 14 amino acids. The germline gives CDR1 KGHSH, CDR2 LQKENI. The CDR3 sequence: CASSPARGASEQYF. The DNA of the CDR3 is TGTGCCAGCTCACCGGCCCGCGGCGCCAGCGAGCAGTACTTC.

The chain combines TRBV28 with TRBJ1-2; unclear D gene. Germline lookup yields CDR1 MDHEN and CDR2 SYDVKM. This CDR3 region has 13 residues. V was pared by 5 bases and J by 2 bases, with 9 bases between. CDR3 amino acids: CASSPSDNYGYTF. The CDR3 nucleotides are TGTGCCAGCAGTCCCTCAGACAACTATGGCTACACCTTC.

V is TRBV4-1 and J is TRBJ2-4; 7 bases are a match to TRBD2. This CDR3 region has 15 residues. J lost 2 bases, V lost 1 base, and 2 bases had no gene match. CDR1 MGHRA and CDR2 YSYEKL come from the germline V gene. CDR3 residues: CASSQVGGTKNIQYF. CDR3 coding DNA: TGCGCCAGCAGCCAAGTGGGGGGGACCAAAAACATTCAGTACTTC.

The V gene is TRBV7-2, the J gene TRBJ2-2; TRBD2 matches 12 bases. CDR3 size: 16 residues. V lost 2 bases and J lost 5; bases outside the gene matches: 3. Germline V CDR1 and CDR2: SGHTA, FQGNSA. The CDR3 DNA reads TGTGCCAGCAGCTTAAGACTAGCGGGAGTGACCGGGGAGCTGTTTTTT. It specifies CASSLRLAGVTGELFF.

The gene calls are TRBV11-2 and TRBJ2-1, with 8 bases that match TRBD2. The CDR3 extends over 16 amino acids. With V trimmed by 3 bases and J by 4 bases, 8 bases remained unmatched. CDR1 is SGHAT, CDR2 FQNNGV, per germline. The CDR3 DNA sequence: TGTGCCAGCAGCTTGACCAGCGGGAGCCAGTACAATGAGCAGTTCTTC. It codes for CASSLTSGSQYNEQFF.

This clone occurred a few times. This chain connects TRBV5-4 to TRBJ1-1; no clear D. V dropped 0 bases and J dropped 8 bases, with 14 bases sitting between them. The V gene's germline CDR1 is SGHNT and CDR2 YYREEE (reference sequence). CDR3 length: 14 amino acids. The DNA of the CDR3 is TGTGCCAGCAGCTTGGACGGAATAAGCTTCGAAGCTTTCTTT. Translation gives CASSLDGISFEAFF.